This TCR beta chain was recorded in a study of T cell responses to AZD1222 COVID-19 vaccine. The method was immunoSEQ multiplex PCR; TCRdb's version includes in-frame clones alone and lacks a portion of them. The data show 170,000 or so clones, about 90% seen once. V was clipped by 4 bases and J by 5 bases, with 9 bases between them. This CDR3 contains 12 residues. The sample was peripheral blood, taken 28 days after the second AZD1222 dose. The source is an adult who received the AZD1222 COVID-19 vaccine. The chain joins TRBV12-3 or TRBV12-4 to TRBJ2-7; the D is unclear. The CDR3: CASSWVRNEQYF. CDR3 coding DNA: TGTGCCAGCAGTTGGGTGCGCAACGAGCAGTACTTC.